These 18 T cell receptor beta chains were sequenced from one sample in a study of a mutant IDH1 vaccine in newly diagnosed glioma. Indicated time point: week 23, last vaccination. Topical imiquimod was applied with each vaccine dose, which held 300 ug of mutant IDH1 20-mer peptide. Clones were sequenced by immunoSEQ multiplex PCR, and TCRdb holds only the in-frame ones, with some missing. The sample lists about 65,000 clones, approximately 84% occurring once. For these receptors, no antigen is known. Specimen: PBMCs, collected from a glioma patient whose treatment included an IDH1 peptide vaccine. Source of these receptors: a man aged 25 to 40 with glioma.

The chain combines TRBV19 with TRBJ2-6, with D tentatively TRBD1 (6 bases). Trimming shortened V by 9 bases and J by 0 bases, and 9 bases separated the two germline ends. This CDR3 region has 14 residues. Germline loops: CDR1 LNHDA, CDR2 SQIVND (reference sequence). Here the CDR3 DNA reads TGTGCCAGCGAGGACAGCTCTGGGGCCAACGTCCTGACTTTC. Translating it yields CASEDSSGANVLTF.

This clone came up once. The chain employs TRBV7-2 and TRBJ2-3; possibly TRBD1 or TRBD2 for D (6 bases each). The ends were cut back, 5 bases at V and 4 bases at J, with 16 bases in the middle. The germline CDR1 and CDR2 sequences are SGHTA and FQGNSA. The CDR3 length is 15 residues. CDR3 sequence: CASSPRTRGADTQYF. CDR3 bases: TGTGCCAGCAGCCCAAGGACAAGGGGGGCAGATACGCAGTATTTT.

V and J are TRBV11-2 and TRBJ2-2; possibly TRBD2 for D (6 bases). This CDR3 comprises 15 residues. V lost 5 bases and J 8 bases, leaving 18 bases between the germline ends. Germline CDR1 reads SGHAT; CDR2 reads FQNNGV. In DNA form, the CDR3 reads TGTGCCAGCAGCCCGGACGGTGGGGGGATTGGGGAGCTGTTTTTT. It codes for CASSPDGGGIGELFF.

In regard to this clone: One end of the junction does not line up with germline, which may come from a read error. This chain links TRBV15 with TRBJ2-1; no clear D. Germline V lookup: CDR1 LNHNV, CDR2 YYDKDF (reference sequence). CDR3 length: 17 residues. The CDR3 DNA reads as TGTGCCACCAGAAGAGATACGGCTACCCACTCCTACAATGAGCAGTTCTTC. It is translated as CATRRDTATHSYNEQFF.

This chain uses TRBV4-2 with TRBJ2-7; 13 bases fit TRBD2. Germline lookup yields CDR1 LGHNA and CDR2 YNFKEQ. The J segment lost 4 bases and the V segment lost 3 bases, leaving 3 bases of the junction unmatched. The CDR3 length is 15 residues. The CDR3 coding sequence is TGTGCCAGCAGCCATACTAGCGGGGGGGAATACGAGCAGTACTTC. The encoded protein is CASSHTSGGEYEQYF.

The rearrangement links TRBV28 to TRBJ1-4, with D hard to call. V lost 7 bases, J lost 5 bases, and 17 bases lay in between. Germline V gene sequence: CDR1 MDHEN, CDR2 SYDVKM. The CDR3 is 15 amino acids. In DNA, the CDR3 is TGTGCCAGCACCCAACCCAGGACGGGAAATGAAAAACTGTTTTTT. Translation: CASTQPRTGNEKLFF. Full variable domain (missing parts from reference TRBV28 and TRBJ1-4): DVKVTQSSRYLVKRTGEKVFLECVQDMDHENMFWYRQDPGLGLRLIYFSYDVKMKEKGDIPEGYSVSREKKERFSLILESASTNQTSMYLCASTQPRTGNEKLFFGSGTQLSVL.

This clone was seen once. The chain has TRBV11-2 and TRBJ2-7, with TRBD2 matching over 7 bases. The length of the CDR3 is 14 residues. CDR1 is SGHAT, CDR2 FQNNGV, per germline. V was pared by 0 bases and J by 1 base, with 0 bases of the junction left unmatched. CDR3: CASSLDGGSYEQYF. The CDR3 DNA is TGTGCCAGCAGCTTAGACGGGGGGTCCTACGAGCAGTACTTC.

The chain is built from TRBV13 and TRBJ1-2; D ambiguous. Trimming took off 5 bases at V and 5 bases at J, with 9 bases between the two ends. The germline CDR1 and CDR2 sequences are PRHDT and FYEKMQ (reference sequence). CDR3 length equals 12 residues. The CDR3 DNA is TGTGCCAGCAGCCAAACCACGTATGGCTACACCTTC. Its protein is CASSQTTYGYTF.

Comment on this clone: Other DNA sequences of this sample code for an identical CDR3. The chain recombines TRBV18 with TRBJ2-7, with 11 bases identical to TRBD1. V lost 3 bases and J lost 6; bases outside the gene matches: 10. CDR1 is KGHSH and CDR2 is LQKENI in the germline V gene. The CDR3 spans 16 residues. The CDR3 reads CASSPLPGQGEGEQYF. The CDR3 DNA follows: TGTGCCAGCTCACCTCTACCGGGACAGGGGGAAGGCGAGCAGTACTTC.

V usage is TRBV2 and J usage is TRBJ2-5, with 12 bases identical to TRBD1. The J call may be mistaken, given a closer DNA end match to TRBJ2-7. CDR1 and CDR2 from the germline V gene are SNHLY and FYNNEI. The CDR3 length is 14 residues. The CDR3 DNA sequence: TGTGCCAGCAGTCCGGGACAGGGGGCTCGCGAGCAGTACTTC. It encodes CASSPGQGAREQYF.

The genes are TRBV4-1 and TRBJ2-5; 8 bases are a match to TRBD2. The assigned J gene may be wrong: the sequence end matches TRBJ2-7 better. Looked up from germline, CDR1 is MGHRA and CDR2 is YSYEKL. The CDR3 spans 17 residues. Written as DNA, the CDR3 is TGCGCCAGCAGCCAAGAGGGATCGAAGCGGGGGAACTACGAGCAGTACTTC. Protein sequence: CASSQEGSKRGNYEQYF.

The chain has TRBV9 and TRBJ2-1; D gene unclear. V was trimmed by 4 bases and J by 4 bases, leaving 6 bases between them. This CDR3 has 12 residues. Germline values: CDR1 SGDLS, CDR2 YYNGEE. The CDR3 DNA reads TGTGCCAGCAGCTTAGGTTACAATGAGCAGTTCTTC. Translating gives CASSLGYNEQFF.

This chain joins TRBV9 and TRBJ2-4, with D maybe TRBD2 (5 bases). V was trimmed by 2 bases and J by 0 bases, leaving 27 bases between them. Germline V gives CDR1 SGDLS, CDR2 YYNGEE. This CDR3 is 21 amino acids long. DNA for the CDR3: TGTGCCAGCAGCGTGGAGGATTCGGCGCGCCAAAGTTACCAAGCCAAAAACATTCAGTACTTC. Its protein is CASSVEDSARQSYQAKNIQYF.

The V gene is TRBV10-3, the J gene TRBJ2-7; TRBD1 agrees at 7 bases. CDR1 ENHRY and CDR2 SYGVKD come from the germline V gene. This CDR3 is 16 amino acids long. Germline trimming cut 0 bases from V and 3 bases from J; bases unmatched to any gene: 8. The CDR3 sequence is CAISESLRQGSYEQYF. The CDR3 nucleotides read TGTGCCATCAGTGAGTCCCTGAGACAGGGAAGCTACGAGCAGTACTTC.

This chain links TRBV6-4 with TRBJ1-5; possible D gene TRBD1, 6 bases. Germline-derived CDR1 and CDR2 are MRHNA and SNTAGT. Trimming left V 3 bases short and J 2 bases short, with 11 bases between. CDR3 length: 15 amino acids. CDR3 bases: TGTGCCAGCAGTGAATCGGCAGGGGGCAATCAGCCCCAGCATTTT. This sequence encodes CASSESAGGNQPQHF.

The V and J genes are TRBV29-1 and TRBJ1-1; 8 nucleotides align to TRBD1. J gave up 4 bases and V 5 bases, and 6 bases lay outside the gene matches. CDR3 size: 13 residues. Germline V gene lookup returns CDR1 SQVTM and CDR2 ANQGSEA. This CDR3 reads CSVSSRGRTEAFF. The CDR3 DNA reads TGCAGCGTTTCAAGCAGGGGGCGCACTGAAGCTTTCTTT.

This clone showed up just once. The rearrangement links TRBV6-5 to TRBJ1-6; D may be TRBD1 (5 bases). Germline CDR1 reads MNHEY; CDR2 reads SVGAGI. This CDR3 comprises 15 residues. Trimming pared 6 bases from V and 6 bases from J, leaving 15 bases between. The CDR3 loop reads CASRPTEYGNSPLHF. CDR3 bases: TGTGCCAGCAGACCGACAGAGTACGGTAATTCACCCCTCCACTTT.

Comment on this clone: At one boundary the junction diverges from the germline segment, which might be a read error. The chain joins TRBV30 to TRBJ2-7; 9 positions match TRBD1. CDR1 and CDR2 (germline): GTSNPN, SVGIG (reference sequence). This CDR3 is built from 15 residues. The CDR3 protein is CAWSPGTGSSYEQCF. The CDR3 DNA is TGTGCCTGGAGCCCCGGGACAGGGAGCTCCTACGAGCAGTGCTTC. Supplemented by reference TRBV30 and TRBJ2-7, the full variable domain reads SQTIHQWPATLVQPVGSPLSLECTVEGTSNPNLYWYRQAAGRGLQLLFYSVGIGQISSEVPQNLSASRPQDRQFILSSKKLLLSDSGFYLCAWSPGTGSSYEQCFGPGTRLTVT.